Listed below are T cell receptor beta chains from one sample, sequenced in a study of response to subunit inactivated influenza vaccine. From the RT-PCR reads, TCRdb called clonotypes with MiXCR, one entry per CDR3 protein. The top ten clones hold 7.5% to 9% of a sample with hundreds of thousands of distinct CDR3 sequences, 14% of them seen once. The sample here was PBMCs from blood, taken roughly 15 days before vaccination. These TCRs come from a man aged 45-65 years who received an inactivated influenza vaccine. The CDR3 runs from the conserved cysteine through the conserved F or W. Fields, in order: V gene, J gene, D gene, clone size, CDR3 protein, CDR3 DNA. A D gene is named only where the DNA matches it firmly. Some rows mark clone size as missing; the rest say once, few, many or name a class of expanded clone.

V: TRBV20-1; J: TRBJ1-3; D: -; size: -; CDR3: CSARENTIYF; DNA: TGCAGTGCTAGGGAAAACACCATATATTTT
V: TRBV2; J: TRBJ2-1; D: TRBD1; size: few; CDR3: CASGGDRGRKNEQFF; DNA: TGTGCCAGCGGGGGCGACAGGGGGCGCAAGAATGAGCAGTTCTTC
V: TRBV6-5; J: TRBJ1-2; D: -; size: few; CDR3: CASSTRHSPNYGYTF; DNA: TGTGCCAGCAGTACGAGACATAGCCCTAACTATGGCTACACCTTC
V: TRBV11-2; J: TRBJ2-7; D: TRBD1; size: -; CDR3: CASSMDRGGYEQYF; DNA: TGTGCCAGCAGCATGGACAGGGGAGGGTACGAGCAGTACTTC
V: TRBV5-1; J: TRBJ2-2; D: -; size: -; CDR3: CASSLDGDTGELFF; DNA: TGCGCCAGCAGCTTGGACGGGGACACCGGGGAGCTGTTTTTT
V: TRBV28; J: TRBJ2-7; D: TRBD1; size: few; CDR3: CASSLAGGLMYEQYF; DNA: TGTGCCAGCAGTTTAGCAGGGGGCTTGATGTACGAGCAGTACTTC
V: TRBV24-1; J: TRBJ2-5; D: TRBD1; size: -; CDR3: CATSDSRDRGETQYF; DNA: TGTGCCACCAGTGATTCAAGGGACAGGGGGGAGACCCAGTACTTC
V: TRBV7-7; J: TRBJ2-3; D: TRBD2; size: many; CDR3: CASSLDPPGGVDTQYF; DNA: TGTGCTAGCAGCTTAGATCCCCCGGGGGGTGTAGATACGCAGTATTTT
V: TRBV5-1; J: TRBJ2-7; D: TRBD1; size: -; CDR3: CASSLGGTDVYEQYF; DNA: TGCGCCAGCAGCTTGGGGGGGACAGACGTCTACGAGCAGTACTTC
V: TRBV7-9; J: TRBJ1-2; D: TRBD1; size: many; CDR3: CASSSPGTGYIGANYGYTF; DNA: TGTGCCAGCAGCTCTCCCGGGACAGGGTATATAGGAGCTAACTATGGCTACACCTTC
V: TRBV4-2; J: TRBJ1-3; D: -; size: -; CDR3: CASSQVGGGSGNTIYF; DNA: TGTGCCAGCAGCCAAGTTGGAGGGGGCTCTGGAAACACCATATATTTT
V: TRBV4-2; J: TRBJ2-3; D: -; size: -; CDR3: CASTPDGSGTDTQYF; DNA: TGTGCCAGCACCCCGGACGGGAGCGGGACAGATACGCAGTATTTT
V: TRBV12-3/TRBV12-4; J: TRBJ2-1; D: TRBD2; size: many; CDR3: CASSFSGGRYNEQFF; DNA: TGTGCCAGCAGTTTTTCCGGCGGGAGGTACAATGAGCAGTTCTTC
V: TRBV14; J: TRBJ2-7; D: TRBD1; size: few; CDR3: CASSFGQVGPYEQYF; DNA: TGTGCCAGCAGCTTCGGACAGGTTGGTCCCTACGAGCAGTACTTC
V: TRBV4-3; J: TRBJ2-1; D: -; size: -; CDR3: CASSHGISWDQFF; DNA: TGCGCCAGCAGCCACGGGATTAGTTGGGACCAGTTCTTC
V: TRBV7-9; J: TRBJ2-5; D: TRBD1; size: -; CDR3: CASSVRTGQETQYF; DNA: TGTGCCAGCAGTGTCCGGACAGGGCAAGAGACCCAGTACTTC
V: TRBV30; J: TRBJ1-6; D: -; size: -; CDR3: CAWSPVKSPLHF; DNA: TGTGCCTGGAGCCCAGTAAAATCACCCCTCCACTTT
V: TRBV7-2; J: TRBJ2-1; D: TRBD2; size: -; CDR3: CASSPRCLAGDCEQFF; DNA: TGTGCCAGCAGCCCCCGGTGTTTAGCGGGAGATTGTGAGCAGTTCTTC
V: TRBV10-3; J: TRBJ2-2; D: TRBD2; size: many; CDR3: CAISAGLAWTGELFF; DNA: TGTGCCATCAGCGCAGGACTAGCGTGGACCGGGGAGCTGTTTTTT
V: TRBV20-1; J: TRBJ1-1; D: -; size: -; CDR3: CSASSVGIGLGTEAFF; DNA: TGCAGTGCTAGTTCTGTCGGGATTGGATTGGGGACTGAAGCTTTCTTT
V: TRBV28; J: TRBJ1-4; D: -; size: -; CDR3: CASSLIGRGRLGEKLFF; DNA: TGTGCCAGCAGTTTAATTGGCCGGGGGCGCCTTGGTGAAAAACTGTTTTTT
V: TRBV12-3/TRBV12-4; J: TRBJ2-1; D: -; size: -; CDR3: CASSFSGRRVNEQFF; DNA: TGTGCCAGCAGTTTTTCCGGGAGACGCGTGAATGAGCAGTTCTTC
V: TRBV25-1; J: TRBJ2-1; D: -; size: -; CDR3: CASSEFGPGEQFF; DNA: TGTGCCAGCAGTGAATTCGGGCCAGGTGAGCAGTTCTTC
V: TRBV5-1; J: TRBJ2-6; D: -; size: many; CDR3: CASSFTASSGANVLTF; DNA: TGCGCCAGCAGCTTCACAGCTAGCTCTGGGGCCAACGTCCTGACTTTC
V: TRBV7-2; J: TRBJ2-6; D: -; size: few; CDR3: CASARPGANVLTF; DNA: TGTGCCAGCGCGAGACCTGGGGCCAACGTCCTGACTTTC
V: TRBV7-9; J: TRBJ2-5; D: TRBD1; size: few; CDR3: CASSRLGQVAGTQYF; DNA: TGTGCCAGCAGCCGCCTGGGACAGGTGGCGGGGACCCAGTACTTC
V: TRBV7-2; J: TRBJ2-3; D: -; size: few; CDR3: CASSPVGDTQYF; DNA: TGTGCCAGCAGCCCCGTCGGGGATACGCAGTATTTT
V: TRBV10-3; J: TRBJ2-3; D: TRBD2; size: -; CDR3: CAISDPEAGTNPMSVYF; DNA: TGTGCCATCAGCGACCCAGAAGCAGGGACTAACCCTATGAGCGTATATTTT
V: TRBV19; J: TRBJ2-3; D: -; size: -; CDR3: CASSIQGFADTQYF; DNA: TGTGCCAGTAGTATACAGGGTTTTGCAGATACGCAGTATTTT
V: TRBV7-9; J: TRBJ2-7; D: TRBD1; size: few; CDR3: CASSNRGVHEQYF; DNA: TGTGCCAGCAGCAACAGGGGTGTCCACGAGCAGTACTTC
V: TRBV11-1; J: TRBJ2-7; D: -; size: few; CDR3: CASSYGRGQLYEQYF; DNA: TGTGCCAGCAGCTACGGACGTGGACAACTTTACGAGCAGTACTTC
V: TRBV28; J: TRBJ2-7; D: -; size: few; CDR3: CASSLPGVSNYEQYF; DNA: TGTGCCAGCAGTTTGCCAGGGGTCTCTAACTACGAGCAGTACTTC
V: TRBV7-2; J: TRBJ1-2; D: -; size: many; CDR3: CASSYSRGSHGYTF; DNA: TGTGCCAGCAGTTACTCAAGGGGGTCCCATGGCTACACCTTC
V: TRBV6-5; J: TRBJ2-7; D: -; size: few; CDR3: CASSYSRTAAGEQYF; DNA: TGTGCCAGCAGTTACTCCAGGACGGCGGCTGGGGAGCAGTACTTC
V: TRBV24-1; J: TRBJ2-3; D: -; size: -; CDR3: CATSDDERITDTQYF; DNA: TGTGCCACCAGTGATGACGAGCGGATCACAGATACGCAGTATTTT
V: TRBV20-1; J: TRBJ2-3; D: TRBD1; size: -; CDR3: CSAEDRGRADTQYF; DNA: TGCAGTGCTGAAGACAGGGGGCGTGCAGATACGCAGTATTTT
V: TRBV6-2/TRBV6-3; J: TRBJ2-1; D: TRBD1; size: -; CDR3: CASSYSKVGPDRGVNEQFF; DNA: TGTGCCAGCAGTTACTCGAAGGTGGGACCGGACAGGGGGGTCAATGAGCAGTTCTTC
V: TRBV5-4; J: TRBJ2-1; D: TRBD2; size: few; CDR3: CASRLAGGPKEQFF; DNA: TGTGCCAGCAGGCTAGCGGGGGGGCCGAAGGAGCAGTTCTTC
V: TRBV20-1; J: TRBJ2-7; D: TRBD2; size: few; CDR3: CSAKEGLAGYEQYF; DNA: TGCAGTGCTAAAGAGGGGCTAGCGGGGTACGAGCAGTACTTC
V: TRBV7-6; J: TRBJ2-5; D: -; size: -; CDR3: CASSLAPVETQYF; DNA: TGTGCCAGCAGCTTAGCCCCGGTAGAGACCCAGTACTTC
V: TRBV12-3/TRBV12-4; J: TRBJ2-5; D: TRBD2; size: few; CDR3: CASSAGGEAWETQYF; DNA: TGTGCCAGCAGTGCCGGGGGGGAGGCTTGGGAGACCCAGTACTTC
V: TRBV2; J: TRBJ1-5; D: -; size: many; CDR3: CASSLEGARYQPQHF; DNA: TGTGCCAGCAGCCTTGAGGGCGCGAGGTACCAGCCCCAGCATTTT
V: TRBV27; J: TRBJ2-1; D: TRBD2; size: -; CDR3: CASRLLAGGGEQFF; DNA: TGTGCCAGCAGGCTACTAGCGGGGGGCGGTGAGCAGTTCTTC
V: TRBV28; J: TRBJ2-1; D: TRBD2; size: -; CDR3: CASSFWASGRDEQFF; DNA: TGTGCCAGCAGTTTTTGGGCTAGCGGGAGGGATGAGCAGTTCTTC
V: TRBV12-3/TRBV12-4; J: TRBJ2-3; D: -; size: once; CDR3: CASNVFTDTQYF; DNA: TGTGCCAGCAACGTGTTCACAGATACGCAGTATTTT
V: TRBV5-1; J: TRBJ2-3; D: -; size: few; CDR3: CASSTGTLTDTQYF; DNA: TGCGCCAGCAGCACCGGGACACTCACAGATACGCAGTATTTT
V: TRBV10-3; J: TRBJ2-3; D: -; size: -; CDR3: CAISGRWAGDTQYF; DNA: TGTGCCATCAGTGGCCGGTGGGCGGGAGATACGCAGTATTTT
V: TRBV7-6; J: TRBJ2-5; D: TRBD2; size: -; CDR3: CASSLTASGQETQYF; DNA: TGTGCCAGCAGCTTAACCGCTAGCGGACAAGAGACCCAGTACTTC
V: TRBV5-1; J: TRBJ2-2; D: TRBD1; size: few; CDR3: CASSKDRGGTGELFF; DNA: TGCGCCAGCAGCAAGGACAGGGGAGGCACCGGGGAGCTGTTTTTT
V: TRBV12-3/TRBV12-4; J: TRBJ2-2; D: -; size: few; CDR3: CASSLPGEDTGELFF; DNA: TGTGCCAGCAGTTTACCTGGGGAGGACACCGGGGAGCTGTTTTTT
V: TRBV20-1; J: TRBJ2-3; D: TRBD2; size: -; CDR3: CSARVLPSAEAGDPPSDTDTQYF; DNA: TGCAGTGCTAGAGTTCTCCCAAGCGCGGAAGCGGGGGATCCCCCAAGTGACACAGATACGCAGTATTTT
V: TRBV5-1; J: TRBJ2-3; D: -; size: few; CDR3: CASWDSAGTQYF; DNA: TGCGCCAGCTGGGACTCCGCGGGGACGCAGTATTTT
V: TRBV21-1; J: TRBJ2-5; D: -; size: -; CDR3: CASSKGDTRQETQYF; DNA: TGTGCCAGCAGCAAAGGCGACACTAGGCAAGAGACCCAGTACTTC
V: TRBV4-2; J: TRBJ1-4; D: -; size: -; CDR3: CASSQDIRGREKLFF; DNA: TGTGCCAGCAGCCAAGATATAAGGGGACGGGAAAAACTGTTTTTT
V: TRBV28; J: TRBJ2-7; D: TRBD2; size: few; CDR3: CASSLLVLGGSYEQYF; DNA: TGTGCCAGCAGTTTACTGGTCCTCGGGGGGTCCTACGAGCAGTACTTC
V: TRBV7-8; J: TRBJ2-1; D: TRBD1; size: -; CDR3: CASSLEGTGGYNEQFF; DNA: TGTGCCAGCAGCTTAGAGGGGACAGGGGGCTACAATGAGCAGTTCTTC